This TCR beta chain was profiled in a study of blood T cell repertoires in COVID-19. Method: immunoSEQ multiplex PCR; TCRdb's copy keeps in-frame clones and lacks some. In the table there are some 530,000 clones, about nine tenths of which are singletons. This receptor was identified in a woman aged 60-75 years who had recovered from COVID-19. Specimen: PBMCs or T cells enriched from blood (not recorded which).

The CDR3 bases are TGTGCCAGCAGCCCCCACGGGACAGGGGAGGACAGCAATCAGCCCCAGCATTTT. This encodes CASSPHGTGEDSNQPQHF. The rearrangement joins TRBV7-8 to TRBJ1-5, with 10 bases lining up with TRBD1. J was trimmed by 1 base and V by 5 bases; bases with no gene match: 11. This CDR3 spans 18 amino acids. Looked up from germline, CDR1 is SGHVS and CDR2 is FQNEAQ.